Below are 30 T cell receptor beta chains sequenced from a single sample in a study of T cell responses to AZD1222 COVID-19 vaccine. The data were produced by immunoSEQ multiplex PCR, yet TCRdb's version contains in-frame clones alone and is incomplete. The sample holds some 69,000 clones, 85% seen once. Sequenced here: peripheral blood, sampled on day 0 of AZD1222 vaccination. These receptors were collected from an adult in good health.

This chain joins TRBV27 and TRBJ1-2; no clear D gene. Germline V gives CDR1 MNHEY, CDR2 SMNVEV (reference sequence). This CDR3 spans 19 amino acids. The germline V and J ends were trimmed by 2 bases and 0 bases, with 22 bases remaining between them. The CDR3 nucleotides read TGTGCCAGCAGTTTAAGGGCAGGTGGACGTATGAACTCTAACTATGGCTACACCTTC. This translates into CASSLRAGGRMNSNYGYTF.

The CDR3: CAWSFGSGGNYNQPQHF. In nucleotides, the CDR3 is TGTGCCTGGAGTTTCGGTTCAGGCGGCAACTACAATCAGCCCCAGCATTTT. The chain joins TRBV30 to TRBJ1-5; D is ambiguous. V was cut by 2 bases and J by 3 bases, with 20 bases left in between. The germline gives CDR1 GTSNPN, CDR2 SVGIG (reference sequence). This CDR3 region has 17 residues.

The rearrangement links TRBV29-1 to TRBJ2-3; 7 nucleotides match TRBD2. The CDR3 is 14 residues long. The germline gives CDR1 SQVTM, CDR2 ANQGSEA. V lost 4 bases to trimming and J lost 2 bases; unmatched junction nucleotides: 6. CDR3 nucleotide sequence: TGCAGCGTTGTTAAAGGGACTACCACAGATACGCAGTATTTT. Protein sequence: CSVVKGTTTDTQYF.

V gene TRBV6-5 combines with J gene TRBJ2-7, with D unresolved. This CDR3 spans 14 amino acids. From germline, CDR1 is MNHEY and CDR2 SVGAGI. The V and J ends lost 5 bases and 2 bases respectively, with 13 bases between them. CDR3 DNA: TGTGCCAGCAGTCCCACTACGGAGCCCTACGAGCAGTACTTC. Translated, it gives CASSPTTEPYEQYF.

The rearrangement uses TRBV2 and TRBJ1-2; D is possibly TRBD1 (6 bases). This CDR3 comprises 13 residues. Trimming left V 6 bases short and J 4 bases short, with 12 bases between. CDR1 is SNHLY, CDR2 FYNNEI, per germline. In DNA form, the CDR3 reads TGTGCCAGCAGCGCGGGACAAAGCTATGGCTACACCTTC. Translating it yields CASSAGQSYGYTF.

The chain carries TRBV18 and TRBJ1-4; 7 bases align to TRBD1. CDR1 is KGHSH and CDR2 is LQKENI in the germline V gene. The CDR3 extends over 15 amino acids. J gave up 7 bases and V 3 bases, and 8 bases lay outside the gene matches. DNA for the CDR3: TGTGCCAGCTCACCGAACTCGGGGACAGCTGAAAAACTGTTTTTT. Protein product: CASSPNSGTAEKLFF.

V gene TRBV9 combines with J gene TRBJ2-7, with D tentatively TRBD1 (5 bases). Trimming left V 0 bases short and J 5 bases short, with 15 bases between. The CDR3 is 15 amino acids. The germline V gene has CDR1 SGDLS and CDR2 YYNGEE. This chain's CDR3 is CASSVVASGRNEQYF. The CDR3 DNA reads TGTGCCAGCAGCGTAGTGGCGTCAGGGCGGAACGAGCAGTACTTC.

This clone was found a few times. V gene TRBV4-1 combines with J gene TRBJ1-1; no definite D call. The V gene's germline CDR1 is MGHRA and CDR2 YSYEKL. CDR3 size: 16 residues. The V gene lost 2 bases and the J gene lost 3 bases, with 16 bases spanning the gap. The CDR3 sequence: CASSQSQGRLDTEAFF. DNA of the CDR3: TGCGCCAGCAGCCAAAGTCAAGGAAGGCTAGACACTGAAGCTTTCTTT.

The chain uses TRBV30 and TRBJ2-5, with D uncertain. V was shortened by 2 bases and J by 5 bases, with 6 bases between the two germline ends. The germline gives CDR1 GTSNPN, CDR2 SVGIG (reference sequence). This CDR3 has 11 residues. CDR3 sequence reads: CAWSPGETQYF. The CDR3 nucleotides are TGTGCCTGGAGTCCTGGGGAGACCCAGTACTTC.

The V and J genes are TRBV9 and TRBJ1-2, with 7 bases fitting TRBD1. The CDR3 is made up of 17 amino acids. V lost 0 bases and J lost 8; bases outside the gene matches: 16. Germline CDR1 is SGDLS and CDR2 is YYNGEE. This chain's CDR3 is CASSVAPGGISIGGYTF. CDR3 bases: TGTGCCAGCAGCGTAGCTCCAGGGGGGATCTCAATAGGGGGCTACACCTTC.

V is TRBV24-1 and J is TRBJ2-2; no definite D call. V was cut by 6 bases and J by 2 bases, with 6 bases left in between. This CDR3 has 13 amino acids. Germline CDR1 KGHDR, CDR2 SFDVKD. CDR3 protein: CATSHSNTGELFF. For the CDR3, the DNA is TGTGCCACCAGTCACAGCAACACCGGGGAGCTGTTTTTT.

CDR3 amino acids: CASSVGGHTEAFF. The CDR3 coding sequence is TGTGCCAGCAGCGTAGGAGGGCACACTGAAGCTTTCTTT. The genes are TRBV9 and TRBJ1-1; no definite D call. From germline, CDR1 is SGDLS and CDR2 YYNGEE. The CDR3 runs to 13 residues. Trimming left V 0 bases short and J 3 bases short, with 6 bases between.

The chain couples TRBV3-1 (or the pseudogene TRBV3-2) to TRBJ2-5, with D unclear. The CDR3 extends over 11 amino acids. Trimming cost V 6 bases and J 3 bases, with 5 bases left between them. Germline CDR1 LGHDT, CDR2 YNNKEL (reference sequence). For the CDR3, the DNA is TGTGCCAGCAGATTTGAAGAGACCCAGTACTTC. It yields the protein CASRFEETQYF.

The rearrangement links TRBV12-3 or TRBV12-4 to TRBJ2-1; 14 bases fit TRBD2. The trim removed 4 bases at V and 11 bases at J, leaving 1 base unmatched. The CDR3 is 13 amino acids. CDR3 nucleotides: TGTGCCAGCAGTTGGACTAGCGGGGGGCAGCAGTTCTTC. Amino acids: CASSWTSGGQQFF.

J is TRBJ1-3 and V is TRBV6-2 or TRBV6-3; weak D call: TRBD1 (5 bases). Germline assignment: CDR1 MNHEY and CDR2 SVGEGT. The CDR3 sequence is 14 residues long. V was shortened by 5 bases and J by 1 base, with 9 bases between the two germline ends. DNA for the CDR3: TGTGCCAGCAGTGGGGCGTTTTCTGGAAACACCATATATTTT. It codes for CASSGAFSGNTIYF.

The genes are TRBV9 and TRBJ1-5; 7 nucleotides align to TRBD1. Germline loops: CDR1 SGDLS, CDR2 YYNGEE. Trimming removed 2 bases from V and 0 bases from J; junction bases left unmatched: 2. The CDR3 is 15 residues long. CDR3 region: CASSVGTVSNQPQHF. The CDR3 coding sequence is TGTGCCAGCAGCGTCGGGACAGTTAGCAATCAGCCCCAGCATTTT.

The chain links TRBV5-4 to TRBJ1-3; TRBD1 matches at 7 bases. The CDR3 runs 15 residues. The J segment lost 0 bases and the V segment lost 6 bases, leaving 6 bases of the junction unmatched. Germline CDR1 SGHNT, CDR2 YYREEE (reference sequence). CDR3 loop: CASTVGDSSGNTIYF. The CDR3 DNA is TGTGCCAGCACGGTAGGGGACAGCTCTGGAAACACCATATATTTT. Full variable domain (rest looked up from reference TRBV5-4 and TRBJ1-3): ETGVTQSPTHLIKTRGQQVTLRCSSQSGHNTVSWYQQALGQGPQFIFQYYREEENGRGNFPPRFSGLQFPNYSSELNVNALELDDSALYLCASTVGDSSGNTIYFGEGSWLTVV.

Here the CDR3 reads CASSLATNTEAFF. The CDR3 DNA is TGTGCCAGCAGCTTGGCAACGAACACTGAAGCTTTCTTT. The chain employs TRBV5-4 and TRBJ1-1; D unresolved. CDR1 is SGHNT, CDR2 YYREEE, per germline (reference sequence). Trimming cost V 0 bases and J 1 base, with 4 bases left between them. The CDR3 is 13 residues long.

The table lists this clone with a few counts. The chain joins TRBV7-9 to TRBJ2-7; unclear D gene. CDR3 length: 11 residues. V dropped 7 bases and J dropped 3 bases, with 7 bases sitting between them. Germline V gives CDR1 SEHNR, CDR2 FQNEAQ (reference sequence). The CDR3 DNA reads TGTGCCAGCACAGACCACTACGAGCAGTACTTC. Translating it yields CASTDHYEQYF.

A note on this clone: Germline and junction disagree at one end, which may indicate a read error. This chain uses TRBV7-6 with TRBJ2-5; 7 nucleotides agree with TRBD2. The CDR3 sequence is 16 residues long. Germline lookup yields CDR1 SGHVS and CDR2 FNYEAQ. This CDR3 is CASSLAASRLVETQYF. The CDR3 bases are TGTGCCAGCAGCCTAGCGGCTAGCCGCCTTGTGGAGACCCAGTACTTC.

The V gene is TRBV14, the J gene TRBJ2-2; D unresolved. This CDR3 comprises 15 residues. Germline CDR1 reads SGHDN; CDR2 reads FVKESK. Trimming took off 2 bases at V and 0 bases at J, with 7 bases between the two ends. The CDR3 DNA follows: TGTGCCAGCAGCCAATTTTTATCGAACACCGGGGAGCTGTTTTTT. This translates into CASSQFLSNTGELFF.

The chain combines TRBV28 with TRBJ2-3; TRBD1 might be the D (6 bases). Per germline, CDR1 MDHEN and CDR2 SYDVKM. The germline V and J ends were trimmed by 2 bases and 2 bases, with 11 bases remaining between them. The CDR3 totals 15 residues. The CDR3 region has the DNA TGTGCCAGCAGTTTAGTGGGGGCCCCCACAGATACGCAGTATTTT. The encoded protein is CASSLVGAPTDTQYF.

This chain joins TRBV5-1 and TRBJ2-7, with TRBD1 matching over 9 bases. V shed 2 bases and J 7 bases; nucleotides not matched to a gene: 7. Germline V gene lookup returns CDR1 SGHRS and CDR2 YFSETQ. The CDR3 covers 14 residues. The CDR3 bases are TGCGCCAGCAGCTTATGGGACAGGGTAGTGGAGCAGTACTTC. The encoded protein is CASSLWDRVVEQYF.

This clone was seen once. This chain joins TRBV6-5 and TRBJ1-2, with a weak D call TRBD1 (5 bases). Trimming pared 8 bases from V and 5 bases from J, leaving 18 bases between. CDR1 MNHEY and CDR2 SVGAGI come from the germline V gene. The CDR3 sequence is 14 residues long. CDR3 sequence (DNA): TGTGCCAGCGGTCCGGGACCTAGAAATTATGGCTACACCTTC. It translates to CASGPGPRNYGYTF.

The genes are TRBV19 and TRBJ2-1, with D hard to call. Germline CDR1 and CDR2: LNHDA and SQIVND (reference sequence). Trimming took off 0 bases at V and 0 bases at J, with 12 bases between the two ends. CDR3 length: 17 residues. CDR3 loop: CASSIEEQRRSYNEQFF. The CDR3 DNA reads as TGTGCCAGTAGTATAGAGGAACAGCGACGCTCCTACAATGAGCAGTTCTTC.

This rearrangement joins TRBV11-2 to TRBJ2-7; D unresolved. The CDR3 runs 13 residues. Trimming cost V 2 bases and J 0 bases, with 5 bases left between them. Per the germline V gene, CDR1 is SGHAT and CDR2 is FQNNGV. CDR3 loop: CASSLYTSYEQYF. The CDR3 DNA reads TGTGCCAGCAGCTTATACACCTCCTACGAGCAGTACTTC.

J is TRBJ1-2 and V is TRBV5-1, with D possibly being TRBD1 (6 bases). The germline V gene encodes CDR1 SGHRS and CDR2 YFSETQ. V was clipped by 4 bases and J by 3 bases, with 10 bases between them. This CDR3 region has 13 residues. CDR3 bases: TGCGCCAGCAGCGAGACAGGCTACTATGGCTACACCTTC. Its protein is CASSETGYYGYTF.

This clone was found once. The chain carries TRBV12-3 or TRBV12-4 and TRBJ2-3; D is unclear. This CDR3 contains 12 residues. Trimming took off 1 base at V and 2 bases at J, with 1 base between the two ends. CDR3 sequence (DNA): TGTGCCAGCAGTTTAGACACAGATACGCAGTATTTT. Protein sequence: CASSLDTDTQYF.

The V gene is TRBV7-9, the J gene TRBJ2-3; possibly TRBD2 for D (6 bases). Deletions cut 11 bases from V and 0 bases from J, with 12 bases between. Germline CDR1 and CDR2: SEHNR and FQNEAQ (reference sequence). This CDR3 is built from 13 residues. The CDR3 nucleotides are TGTGCCGGTGGAGGGACTAGCACAGATACGCAGTATTTT. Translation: CAGGGTSTDTQYF.

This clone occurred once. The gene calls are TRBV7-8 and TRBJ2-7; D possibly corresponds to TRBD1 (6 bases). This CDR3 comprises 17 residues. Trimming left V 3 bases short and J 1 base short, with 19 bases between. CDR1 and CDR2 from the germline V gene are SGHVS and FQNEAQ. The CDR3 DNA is TGTGCCAGCAGCTTTATGCCCCGGGACATACCTTCCTACGAGCAGTACTTC. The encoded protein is CASSFMPRDIPSYEQYF.